This paragraph reports one T cell receptor beta chain. What it recognizes is unknown. The DNA is left out, because the CDR3 cannot be placed on it with certainty; the CDR3 is given as TCRdb lists it. The CDR3 totals 16 residues, both ends included. Per the germline V gene, CDR1 is SGDLS and CDR2 is YYNGEE. No patient received treatment before thyroid surgery. The sample belongs to a study of metastatic and nonmetastatic thyroid tumors. On the study more broadly: Repertoires from malignant and benign thyroid patients were compared across blood and tumor or nodule tissue.

Whole-study findings and limits: Within blood and tumor, benign nodules reportedly had significantly lower TCR beta diversity than malignant thyroid tumors did.

Authors' processing steps: For papillary thyroid cancer, a distant-metastasis classifier was constructed from CDR3 differences observed across clinicopathological groups. TCRdb used MiXCR to call clones anew from the PCR reads. The V and J calls reflect TCRdb's pipeline rather than the authors' work. The sample contains roughly 15,000 clones, 15% to 20% of which appear only once. This chain links TRBV9 with TRBJ2-4; the table's TRBD2 call for D was not verified on the DNA. This clonotype was obtained from a female donor with papillary thyroid cancer or a benign thyroid nodule (not recorded which). Some clones in this sample may be carry-over from other donors' samples. Input material: blood. This chain's CDR3 is CASSVGSGTSGFIKSF.